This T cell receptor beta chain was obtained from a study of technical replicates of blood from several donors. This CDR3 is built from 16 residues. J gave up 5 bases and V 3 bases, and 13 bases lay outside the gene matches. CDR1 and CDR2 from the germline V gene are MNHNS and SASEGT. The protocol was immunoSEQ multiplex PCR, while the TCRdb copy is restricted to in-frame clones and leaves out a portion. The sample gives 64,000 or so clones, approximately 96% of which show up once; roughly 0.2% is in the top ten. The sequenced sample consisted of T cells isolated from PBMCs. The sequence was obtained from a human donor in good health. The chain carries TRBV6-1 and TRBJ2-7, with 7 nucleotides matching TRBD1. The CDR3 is CASSDHPTGLKDEQYF. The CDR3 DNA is TGTGCCAGCAGTGATCACCCGACAGGGCTAAAGGACGAGCAGTACTTC.